Described below is a single T cell receptor (beta chain) sequence and its context. Between the trimmed V and J ends, which lost 6 bases and 6 bases, there was a span of 23 bases. Germline V CDR1 and CDR2: MNHEY, SVGEGT. This CDR3 is 16 amino acids long. The sample belongs to a study of blood T cell repertoires in COVID-19. Study information: T cells, B-cell-depleted T cells, or PBMCs supplied cDNA or gDNA.

As originally analysed: Estimation of nucleated cell counts relied on the amplification of reference gene primers. Clones were sequenced by immunoSEQ multiplex PCR, and TCRdb holds only the in-frame ones, with some missing. From that table come the V and J calls and clone size; the DNA was used to work out D and trimming. The table includes about 70,000 clones, about 86% detected once. Sequenced: peripheral blood. This rearrangement joins TRBV6-2 or TRBV6-3 to TRBJ1-1, with D possibly TRBD1 on 6 matching bases. The clonotype was recovered from a human donor in a cohort sampled during active COVID-19. The CDR3 nucleotides read TGTGCCAGCAGCATCCGCGTGGGGGCAGGGTTCGCTGAAGCTTTCTTT. Translated, it gives CASSIRVGAGFAEAFF.